The 18 T cell receptor beta chains below were found in one sample sequenced in a study of T cell clones after liver transplantation. Only in-frame clones appear in the TCRdb table, and some are missing; sequencing was by immunoSEQ multiplex PCR. The sample has 55,000 to 75,000 clones; 70% to 80% are singletons. The sequencing used CD4+ T cells from blood, collected at the 15-month timepoint. The receptor set was obtained from a human patient who received a liver transplant. Some of the T cells may derive from the graft donor.

V and J are TRBV6-5 and TRBJ1-5; 7 bases are shared with TRBD1. The germline gives CDR1 MNHEY, CDR2 SVGAGI. The CDR3 contains 15 residues. V trimming: 6 bases; J trimming: 5 bases; junction bases outside the gene matches: 10. CDR3 residues: CASRKQGSRHQPQHF. The CDR3 nucleotides read TGTGCCAGCAGGAAACAGGGGTCTCGCCATCAGCCCCAGCATTTT.

This chain connects TRBV7-2 to TRBJ2-3; 9 positions match TRBD1. V was pared by 3 bases and J by 5 bases, with 9 bases of the junction left unmatched. The CDR3 has 16 amino acids. Germline CDR1 is SGHTA and CDR2 is FQGNSA. CDR3 loop: CASSFKTGGSGDTQYF. In nucleotides, the CDR3 is TGTGCCAGCAGCTTCAAGACAGGGGGGAGTGGAGATACGCAGTATTTT.

The chain links TRBV19 to TRBJ2-1; 7 bases agree with TRBD2. The CDR3 sequence is 16 residues long. V lost 5 bases and J lost 7; bases outside the gene matches: 14. The V gene's germline CDR1 is LNHDA and CDR2 SQIVND (reference sequence). DNA of the CDR3: TGTGCCAGTAGTTTCATCAGCGGGACTTCCTGGAATGAGCAGTTCTTC. Translation: CASSFISGTSWNEQFF.

The rearrangement uses TRBV28 and TRBJ1-4, with a tentative D call TRBD1 (5 bases). Trimming took 5 bases from V and 3 from J, leaving 16 bases between them. The CDR3 consists of 16 residues. CDR1 is MDHEN and CDR2 is SYDVKM in the germline V gene. The CDR3 coding sequence is TGTGCCAGCAGTCCATGGGACCTTGAGGCTAATGAAAAACTGTTTTTT. It encodes CASSPWDLEANEKLFF.

The chain has TRBV18 and TRBJ2-7; D tentatively reads TRBD1 or TRBD2 (6 bases each). The ends were cut back, 0 bases at V and 3 bases at J, with 12 bases in the middle. The CDR3 covers 15 residues. CDR1 is KGHSH, CDR2 LQKENI, per germline. CDR3 in DNA: TGTGCCAGCTCACCACCGGGGGGCCTGATCTACGAGCAGTACTTC. It is translated as CASSPPGGLIYEQYF.

Remarks on this clone: Other DNA sequences within the sample encode an identical CDR3. The chain uses TRBV27 and TRBJ1-2; D gene uncertain. The germline gives CDR1 MNHEY, CDR2 SMNVEV (reference sequence). The V and J ends lost 6 bases and 2 bases respectively, with 13 bases between them. This CDR3 comprises 14 residues. The CDR3 DNA follows: TGTGCCAGCAGCCCAAAAACCGGGAACTATGGCTACACCTTC. Residues: CASSPKTGNYGYTF.

The chain employs TRBV4-3 and TRBJ1-1, with TRBD1 matching over 7 bases. V gave up 3 bases and J gave up 4 bases; unmatched junction bases: 2. Germline V gene sequence: CDR1 LGHNA, CDR2 YSLEER. The CDR3 extends over 13 amino acids. CDR3 sequence: CASSQDRRTEAFF. For the CDR3, the DNA is TGCGCCAGCAGCCAGGACAGGCGCACTGAAGCTTTCTTT.

The gene calls are TRBV7-2 and TRBJ2-3; 7 nucleotides agree with TRBD2. The junction had 5 bases not matched to a gene; V was cut back by 5 bases and J by 3 bases. This CDR3 is built from 14 residues. The germline CDR1 and CDR2 sequences are SGHTA and FQGNSA. The CDR3 loop is CASSPQRGTDTQYF. The CDR3 DNA reads TGTGCCAGCAGCCCCCAGCGGGGTACAGATACGCAGTATTTT.

This clone was observed once. J is TRBJ2-5 and V is TRBV2; 8 positions match TRBD2. Germline V lookup: CDR1 SNHLY, CDR2 FYNNEI. Unmatched junction bases numbered 12, after V lost 4 bases and J lost 5 bases. CDR3 length: 16 amino acids. CDR3 sequence: CASSAPAGGWMETQYF. Here the CDR3 DNA reads TGTGCCAGCAGTGCACCGGCGGGGGGCTGGATGGAGACCCAGTACTTC.

V usage is TRBV19 and J usage is TRBJ2-6; D might be TRBD1 (6 bases). The CDR3 extends over 14 amino acids. Trimming removed 8 bases at V and 4 bases at J, with 12 bases between. Looked up from germline, CDR1 is LNHDA and CDR2 is SQIVND (reference sequence). The CDR3 reads CASSRGAGANVLTF. CDR3 DNA: TGTGCCAGTTCCAGGGGAGCCGGGGCCAACGTCCTGACTTTC.

This clone appeared a single time. The V and J genes are TRBV28 and TRBJ2-1; D gene ambiguous. V shed 5 bases and J shed 5 bases, with 4 bases lying between them. Germline CDR1 and CDR2: MDHEN and SYDVKM. The CDR3 is made up of 11 amino acids. The CDR3 sequence is CASSGDNEQFF. The CDR3, as DNA: TGTGCCAGCAGTGGGGACAATGAGCAGTTCTTC.

The gene calls are TRBV19 and TRBJ1-2, with 9 bases identical to TRBD1. Germline lookup yields CDR1 LNHDA and CDR2 SQIVND (reference sequence). The CDR3 sequence is 14 residues long. With 7 bases clipped from V and 4 bases from J, the junction kept 7 bases outside the gene matches. Here the CDR3 reads CASKLQGAAYGYTF. CDR3 bases: TGTGCCAGTAAATTACAGGGGGCGGCCTATGGCTACACCTTC.

This clone was recorded a few times. The V gene is TRBV29-1, the J gene TRBJ1-1, with D possibly matching TRBD1 (5 bases). The CDR3 is 13 residues long. Trimming took off 2 bases at V and 0 bases at J, with 7 bases between the two ends. In germline, CDR1 is SQVTM, CDR2 ANQGSEA. The CDR3 DNA follows: TGCAGCGTTGAACGGGGGATGAACACTGAAGCTTTCTTT. As protein: CSVERGMNTEAFF.

J is TRBJ2-3 and V is TRBV7-2; the match to TRBD2 covers 10 bases. The V segment lost 9 bases and the J segment 4 bases; nucleotides outside the gene matches: 7. The CDR3 consists of 14 residues. Germline CDR1 SGHTA, CDR2 FQGNSA. The CDR3 region has the DNA TGTGCCAGTCAGCGGGGGGGCAGGGCAGATACGCAGTATTTT. Its protein product is CASQRGGRADTQYF.

A few counts support this clone. This chain links TRBV11-2 with TRBJ2-1; 10 bases line up with TRBD2. Germline V CDR1 and CDR2: SGHAT, FQNNGV. The CDR3 is 16 amino acids. V was pared by 4 bases and J by 3 bases, with 6 bases of the junction left unmatched. The CDR3: CASSSKREGNYNEQFF. CDR3 bases: TGTGCCAGCAGCTCGAAGCGGGAGGGGAACTACAATGAGCAGTTCTTC.

The chain joins TRBV6-1 to TRBJ2-7, with D possibly matching TRBD2 (6 bases). Per germline, CDR1 MNHNS and CDR2 SASEGT. The CDR3 has 16 residues. The V end lost 4 bases, the J end lost 4 bases, and 20 bases lay between the germline ends. CDR3 protein: CASSVNRDLARYEQYV. CDR3 nucleotides: TGTGCCAGCAGTGTAAACCGGGACTTGGCCCGATACGAGCAGTACGTC.

CDR3 loop: CASSFTANTGELFF. The CDR3 DNA follows: TGTGCCAGCAGCTTCACAGCGAACACCGGGGAGCTGTTTTTT. J is TRBJ2-2 and V is TRBV5-8; D is uncertain. V lost 2 bases, J lost 0 bases, and 5 bases lay in between. CDR3 length: 14 amino acids. CDR1 and CDR2 from the germline V gene are SGHTS and YDEGEE.

The rearrangement links TRBV27 to TRBJ2-2, with D unresolved. V was cut by 2 bases and J by 6 bases, with 16 bases left in between. The germline gives CDR1 MNHEY, CDR2 SMNVEV (reference sequence). The CDR3 totals 16 residues. The CDR3 nucleotides are TGTGCCAGCAGTTTAGTTTCTCGTACTCGCGCCGGGGAGCTGTTTTTT. It is translated as CASSLVSRTRAGELFF.